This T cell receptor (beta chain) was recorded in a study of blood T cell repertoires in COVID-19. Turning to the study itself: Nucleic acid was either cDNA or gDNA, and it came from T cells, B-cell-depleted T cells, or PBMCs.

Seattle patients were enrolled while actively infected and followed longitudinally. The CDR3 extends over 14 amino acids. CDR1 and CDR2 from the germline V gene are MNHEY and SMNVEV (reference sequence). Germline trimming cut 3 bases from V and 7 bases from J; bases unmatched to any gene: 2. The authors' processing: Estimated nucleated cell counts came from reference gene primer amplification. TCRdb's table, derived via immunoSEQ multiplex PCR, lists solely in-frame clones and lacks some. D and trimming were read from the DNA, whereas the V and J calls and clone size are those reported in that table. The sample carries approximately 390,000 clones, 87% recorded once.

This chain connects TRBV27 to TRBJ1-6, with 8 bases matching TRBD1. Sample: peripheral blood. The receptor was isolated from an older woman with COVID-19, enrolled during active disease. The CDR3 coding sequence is TGTGCCAGCAGTTTCGACAGGGGCAATTCACCCCTCCACTTT. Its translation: CASSFDRGNSPLHF.